This T cell receptor beta chain was sequenced in a study of blood T cell repertoires in COVID-19. Study-level background: In each case, the material was cDNA or gDNA derived from T cells, B-cell-depleted T cells, or PBMCs.

Method: immunoSEQ multiplex PCR; TCRdb's copy keeps in-frame clones and lacks some. Among approximately 330,000 clones listed, roughly 87% were seen once. This clone came up a few times. Sequenced sample: peripheral blood. This receptor was obtained from a man aged 25 to 40 with COVID-19, enrolled during active disease.

CDR3 residues: CASSPGAGGFYEQYF. The DNA of the CDR3 is TGTGCCAGCAGCCCCGGGGCAGGGGGCTTCTACGAGCAGTACTTC. The chain recombines TRBV5-6 with TRBJ2-7; 8 nucleotides line up with TRBD1. V trimming: 4 bases; J trimming: 3 bases; junction bases outside the gene matches: 9. Germline V CDR1 and CDR2: SGHDT, YYEEEE. This CDR3 has 15 amino acids. Variable domain in full (rest from reference TRBV5-6 and TRBJ2-7): DAGVTQSPTHLIKTRGQQVTLRCSPKSGHDTVSWYQQALGQGPQFIFQYYEEEERQRGNFPDRFSGHQFPNYSSELNVNALLLGDSALYLCASSPGAGGFYEQYFGPGTRLTVT.